This T cell receptor (beta chain) originates from a study of cytomegalovirus exposure and HLA in healthy donors. PCR involved 60 Vbeta and 13 Jbeta primers. Assay used: immunoSEQ multiplex PCR; TCRdb lists only in-frame clones, some missing. The profile shows 55,000 to 70,000 clones, 60% to 80% of them singletons. CDR1 and CDR2 (germline): SGHTA, FQGNSA. Deletions cut 1 base from V and 2 bases from J, with 10 bases between. This CDR3 has 15 amino acids. This chain connects TRBV7-2 to TRBJ2-3; D is unclear. This receptor was obtained from a male donor in good health and CMV-seropositive. The sequencing input was PBMCs. The CDR3 nucleotides are TGTGCCAGCAGCTTAGACTTGATGCTCACAGATACGCAGTATTTT. Protein product: CASSLDLMLTDTQYF.